Below are 5 T cell receptor beta chains sequenced from a single sample in a study of T cell responses to AZD1222 COVID-19 vaccine. The data were produced by immunoSEQ multiplex PCR, yet TCRdb's version contains in-frame clones alone and is incomplete. The sample has nearly 90,000 clones, approximately 89% seen once. The sample was peripheral blood, taken 28 days after the second AZD1222 dose. Receptor source: an adult who received the AZD1222 COVID-19 vaccine.

The genes are TRBV28 and TRBJ1-6, with D maybe TRBD1 (5 bases). Germline V gene sequence: CDR1 MDHEN, CDR2 SYDVKM. Trimming pared 8 bases from V and 7 bases from J, leaving 12 bases between. The length of the CDR3 is 13 residues. The CDR3 nucleotides read TGTGCCAGCGGGGGTGGAGTCAATTCACCCCTCCACTTT. Protein sequence: CASGGGVNSPLHF.

V and J are TRBV7-3 and TRBJ1-3; perhaps TRBD1 as D (5 bases). Trimming removed 4 bases from V and 2 bases from J, with 12 bases in between. CDR1 and CDR2 from the germline V gene are SGHTA and FQGTGA. The CDR3 totals 15 residues. CDR3 sequence (DNA): TGTGCCAGCAGCTCGAGCCCGGGGGCTGGAAACACCATATATTTT. Translating it yields CASSSSPGAGNTIYF.

The V gene is TRBV6-5, the J gene TRBJ1-5; the match to TRBD1 covers 8 bases. The V and J ends lost 5 bases and 5 bases, in that order; junction bases with no gene match: 5. In germline, CDR1 is MNHEY, CDR2 SVGAGI. The CDR3 is 14 residues long. The CDR3 reads CASSRQGLDQPQHF. The CDR3 DNA reads as TGTGCCAGCAGTCGACAGGGGTTGGATCAGCCCCAGCATTTT.

This chain links TRBV27 with TRBJ2-1, with 9 bases lining up with TRBD2. With 2 bases clipped from V and 7 bases from J, the junction kept 3 bases outside the gene matches. Germline values: CDR1 MNHEY, CDR2 SMNVEV (reference sequence). The length of the CDR3 is 14 residues. The DNA of the CDR3 is TGTGCCAGCAGTTTAGGGCGGGGGGGGAATGAGCAGTTCTTC. Translated: CASSLGRGGNEQFF.

DNA of the CDR3: TGTGCCAGCAGCCAATCATTCCCAGCCGAAAATAGCAATCAGCCCCAGCATTTT. Translation: CASSQSFPAENSNQPQHF. The V and J genes are TRBV16 and TRBJ1-5; D uncertain. Trimming cost V 0 bases and J 0 bases, with 15 bases left between them. This CDR3 region has 18 residues. Germline V lookup: CDR1 KGHSY, CDR2 FQNENV.